This T cell receptor (beta chain) was recorded in a study of blood T cell repertoires in COVID-19. Background on the study: Whether acute or convalescent, the COVID-19 samples came from the United States, Italy and Spain.

V was trimmed by 1 base and J by 7 bases, leaving 14 bases between them. This CDR3 comprises 14 residues. Germline loops: CDR1 SGHTA, CDR2 FQGNSA. The data were produced by immunoSEQ multiplex PCR, yet TCRdb's version contains in-frame clones alone and is incomplete. The table records hundreds of thousands of clones, over 75% of them present only once. J is TRBJ2-7 and V is TRBV7-2; D gene ambiguous. The sample comprised peripheral blood. This sequence originates from a human donor in a cohort sampled during active COVID-19. CDR3 in DNA: TGTGCCAGCAGCTTAGGTCGGTCTTCAGCGGAGCAGTACTTC. As protein: CASSLGRSSAEQYF. Combining the CDR3 with reference TRBV7-2 and TRBJ2-7 gives the whole variable domain GAGVSQSPSNKVTEKGKDVELRCDPISGHTALYWYRQSLGQGLEFLIYFQGNSAPDKSGLPSDRFSAERTGGSVSTLTIQRTQQEDSAVYLCASSLGRSSAEQYFGPGTRLTVT.